Included here is one T cell receptor (beta chain) sequence, with context. The target of this receptor is not known. No per-base quality is available; no much larger clone lies one base away. The CDR3 runs 15 residues from the cysteine to the phenylalanine. The read is trimmed to its CDR3 DNA, 45 bases read in frame from base 1. V ends up 6 bases short and J 0 bases short, with an unmatched junction base count of 7. The germline V gene (reference sequence) sets CDR1 to DFQATT and CDR2 to SNEGSKA. The data derive from a study of blood T cells in healthy people across ages (dated by TCRdb to the mid-2010s). Regarding the study in general: In model experiments, template switching captured about one uniquely barcoded TCR beta cDNA molecule for every two T cells. Age-related changes in TCR beta repertoire diversity were measured in the study by deep sequencing normalized with unique cDNA molecular identifiers. Donors of different ages were randomly distributed across sequencing lanes to avoid experimental bias. The donors were split into four age groups: young (average 16 years), middle-aged (39), aged (approximately 60) and long-lived (82). For two donors (one aged 18 to 30 and one aged 80 or older), the study analyzed two additional independent replicas of 1 million unique cDNA reads from the same blood draw. Broader findings and caveats from the paper: Since profiling was done on bulk unsorted PBMCs, naive and antigen-experienced compartments could not be conclusively compared. As age increased, observed TCR beta diversity per million T cells dropped in a roughly linear way, and a significant reduction was already evident by age approximately 40. Observed TCR beta diversity correlated strongly with the percentage of naive T cells measured by flow cytometry. The CMV infection status of donors was not known, potentially confounding age-related changes in expanded clonotypes. Compared with the aged group, more naive CD4+ T cells, fewer expanded clones and increased TCR diversity were shown by the long-lived group, suggesting age selection. Estimates of total diversity from one million sequenced T cells were regarded as lower bounds and underestimates.

The donors were 40 or so Caucasian individuals from Russia, aged 6 to 90 years, who were systemically healthy. About 9.1 milliliters of peripheral blood were collected from each donor into EDTA-treated Vacutainer tubes. Ficoll-Paque density-gradient centrifugation was used to isolate PBMCs, with at least 7 million per sample. Trizol reagent was used to extract total RNA from the PBMCs, yielding at least 6 micrograms per sample. For every donor, flow cytometry on a PBMC aliquot measured the percentage of naive CD45RAhigh/CD27high T cells. The receptor library was made with 5' RACE. Sequencing was carried out with an Illumina HiSeq 2500. A second PCR of 7 to 11 cycles was run with a J-beta primer mix and a sample-barcoded 5' primer. Each TCR beta cDNA molecule received a unique molecular identifier from a template-switch 5' adaptor carrying 12 random nucleotides. Each sample yielded at least 2.5 million CDR3-containing paired-end reads. All of the RNA was converted into first-strand cDNA using the Mint cDNA synthesis kit, with a TRBC-specific oligonucleotide serving as the primer. Following uracil-DNA glycosylase treatment, a first 18-cycle PCR with universal primers M1SS and BC2_uni_R was performed on all cDNA. Turning to the authors' computational methods: Normalization of each sample was performed by random selection of 1 million high-quality reads, each carrying a distinct molecular identifier. Reads with shared molecular identifiers were discarded instead of being binned into consensus sequences. MiTCR, set to a Q25 quality threshold and the strictest error-elimination algorithm, was used for CDR3 identification, clonotype clustering and error correction. A nonparametric unseen species model with Euler transformation was used to estimate a lower bound on total TCR beta diversity. TCRdb reprocessing: public reads trimmed at Q25 with fastp, clones called with MiXCR, in-frame beta chains kept. Identical CDR3 protein sequences are pooled into one entry, listed with their most common genes and DNA. TCRdb assigned the V and J calls; the authors' analysis was not used. In this sample the table shows roughly 680,000 distinct CDR3 sequences, around 45% of which occur a single time. The ten largest clones represent 25% to 35% of the sample.

Sequencing was carried out using blood. The chain is assembled from TRBV20-1 and TRBJ2-1, with 8 middle bases fitting TRBD2. This receptor was obtained from an older woman in good health. DNA sequence: TGCAGTGCGGTAGCGGGACTTCTCTCCTACAATGAGCAGTTCTTC. Translated, it gives CSAVAGLLSYNEQFF.